This T cell receptor beta chain is drawn from a study of cytomegalovirus exposure and HLA in healthy donors (dated 2017 in TCRdb). Turning to the overall study: In an earlier analysis of some 610 of the donors, roughly 300 Gb of sequence data and approximately 120 million unique TCR beta sequences from about 179 million T cells were reported. To predict cytomegalovirus infection status, the study brought together high-throughput TCR immunosequencing, statistical association of individual TCRs with disease status, and machine learning. In an earlier analysis of 587 of the donors, high-throughput TCR beta sequencing was used to judge whether each TCR beta V gene segment behaved as functional or pseudogenic. Every discovery cohort repertoire had been produced on one sequencing platform. The T cell repertoires of 666 subjects were profiled by immunosequencing and related to cytomegalovirus serostatus. Typing coverage varied by locus: roughly 620-640 donors for A, B, C, DRB1 and DQB1; approximately 560 for DQA1; about 570 for DPA1; about 450 for DPB1. Roughly 300 gigabases of sequencing data and tens of millions of unique TCR sequences were included in an early release covering about 700 HLA-typed donors. Of the approximately 370 genotyped donors, approximately 80% were placed in the genetic ancestry cluster associated with self-reported Caucasian donors. In the later analysis, no new phenotypic data were used to find candidate immune exposures; instead, reliance was placed on TCR beta sequences and their occurrence across donors. Several DR-DQ haplotypes were handled as single units for association and clustering because linkage in the cohort was strong. In addition to the first cohort of around 670 subjects, a separate validation cohort of 120 different subjects was used. Alongside the repertoire data, information on donor age, sex, ethnicity and CMV serostatus was compiled. The aim of the study was to test whether cataloging public T cell receptors could identify signatures of past pathogen exposure. A later genetic analysis took genome-wide SNP genotypes for about three fifths of the 666 donors and used that subset as a discovery cohort. HLA typing covered class I and class II loci at four-digit resolution. On average, about 240,000 unique TCR beta nucleotide sequences were sequenced per donor among a few hundred genotyped donors of the cohort, with roughly a sixth of those sequences being non-productive. In a later analysis, previously published TCR beta repertoires from roughly 710 donors were re-analyzed and high-resolution HLA genotyping was added so that TCR occurrence patterns could be studied.

The paper as a whole reports these results and caveats: Broadly in line with IMGT annotations, most TCR beta V segments showed up in productive rearrangements about 90% or about 30% of the time in an earlier analysis of roughly 590 of the donors. The authors suggested that the approach could potentially be generalized to other disease states and immunological phenotypes. Correlated functional status among segregating V segments might reflect linkage disequilibrium, but an unknown experimental factor could not be ruled out. In vitro tests confirmed that three of the cytomegalovirus-associated TCR beta chains recognize cytomegalovirus antigens. Compared with the approximately 670-donor mean, donors in an Asian-associated ancestry cluster had fewer N-insertions in productive TCRs, according to a later genetic analysis. The 87-base-pair reads could not distinguish some IMGT-functional V segments, including TRBV6-2 and TRBV6-3, so those segments were excluded. Roughly uniform sequencing depth across donors was assumed in presence/absence analyses, although this assumption may not hold. According to a later analysis, TCR association rates differed among HLA loci, with DRB1 alleles showing the most associated TCRs and HLA-C alleles showing the fewest. A later analysis reported that several top co-occurrence clusters appeared linked to parvovirus B19, influenza, CMV and Epstein-Barr virus. The study listed 150 to 200 TCR beta chains as associated with cytomegalovirus. In a later analysis, most CMV-associated TCR beta chains were found to appear HLA-restricted, with HLA associations seemingly driven largely by CMV exposure. Across donors, most TCR sequences were observed very rarely, whereas some public TCRs were present in many individuals. In a later analysis, HLA-associated TCR beta chains were found to be more clonally expanded and to have lower generation probabilities than equally common non-associated chains. A further reported finding was that TCR beta sequences accurately predicted the HLA-A and HLA-B alleles for most subjects in the first cohort. Because some donors lacked HLA typing at each locus, the association tests relied only on the typed subset. Immune exposure information for the cohort was limited to CMV serostatus. The classifier was reported to diagnose cytomegalovirus status with high specificity and sensitivity in both the original cohort and the validation cohort. A later genetic analysis associated a missense DCLRE1C variant with V-gene and J-gene trimming of TCR beta chains, and an independent cohort replicated the association. Assigning TCR associations to individual alleles was difficult when HLA alleles, especially DR and DQ, strongly co-occurred. In this cohort, only TCR beta chains were sequenced, and detectable features were limited by the absence of alpha or paired-chain data. A later analysis associated some 17,000 TCR beta sequences with specific HLA alleles at a false discovery rate of 0.05. A cluster of highly shared sequence variants was judged likely to represent a technical artifact of the sequencing pipeline. The earlier analysis of approximately 590 of the donors excluded roughly 16 rarely observed V segments, including chromosome 9 orphons, because counts were too low.

Trimming costs V 3 bases and J 8 bases, and their ends lie 7 bases apart. CDR1 and CDR2 (SGHDN, FVKESK) derive from the germline V gene. The CDR3 sequence holds 11 residues, the cysteine and phenylalanine included. Only the CDR3 DNA stays, 33 bases, in frame from base 1. The cohort comprised around 700 healthy bone marrow donors. At the time of sampling, every cohort member was nominally healthy, though immune exposures that went unrecorded were likely present. The donor tested CMV seronegative and was one of the 352 seronegative cohort members. Each donor provided a peripheral blood sample, and peripheral blood mononuclear cells were used for TCR beta sequencing. Genomic DNA extraction from the blood cell samples was performed with the Qiagen DNeasy Blood Extraction Kit. To note about this clone: Which antigen it targets is not known. No base quality values were provided; no much bigger clone lies one nucleotide off.

The method was the immunoSEQ multiplex PCR assay. For the multiplex PCR, a mixture combining 60 forward primers for TCR Vbeta segments and 13 reverse primers for TCR Jbeta segments was used. The CDR3 region of rearranged TCR beta genes was amplified from genomic DNA by a multiplex PCR assay. The Illumina HiSeq System was used to sequence the amplified TCR beta libraries as 87-base-pair reads. In the original analysis: A later analysis counted approximately 84 million unique TCR beta chains across the 640 or so repertoires, and around 12 million of these chains were shared by at least two donors. Raw reads were error-corrected and collapsed into unique sequences by a nearest-neighbor algorithm in which closely related sequences were merged to remove PCR and sequencing errors. To assign V, D and J gene segments, CDR3 sequences were aligned to IMGT reference sequences. For a sequence to be retained, a match of at least six nucleotides was required to both a V gene segment and a J gene segment. A rearrangement counted as productive if the CDR3 had no stop codons and remained in frame with V and J, and every other rearrangement counted as non-productive. CDR3 was defined by IMGT convention, running from the second conserved V-encoded cysteine to the conserved J-encoded phenylalanine. The earlier analysis of about 610 of the donors excluded any sequence lacking an unambiguous match to a single V gene segment. In an earlier analysis of a few hundred of the donors, V segments were called functional above 56.7% productive rearrangements and were called segregating when the between-donor standard deviation exceeded 5%. A statistical classification framework was built for diagnosing cytomegalovirus status from the catalog of TCR beta chain sequences. V and J gene assignment, in a later analysis, came from comparing TCR nucleotide sequences with IMGT/GENE-DB human TR gene sequences. A later analysis assigned CDR3 sequences and most-parsimonious VDJ recombination scenarios with the TCRdist pipeline. In a later analysis, each TCR beta chain was defined by its CDR3 amino acid sequence together with its V-gene family, and reads without a unique V-gene family were excluded. To address suspected cross-contamination and a sequencing artifact, a later analysis removed around 600 highly shared, low-generation-probability nucleotide sequences. A later analysis calculated a clonal expansion index for each public chain from normalized within-repertoire ranks of inferred template counts. Generation probabilities in a later analysis came from a VDJ recombination model fitted to out-of-frame rearrangements, and those results were checked against IGoR. A later analysis scored TCR-TCR, TCR-HLA and TCR-CMV co-occurrence with hypergeometric tests, applying a repertoire-size bias correction to TCR pairs. To estimate false discovery rates, a later analysis permuted the HLA or CMV assignments 20 times. In a later analysis, co-occurring TCRs were grouped using DBSCAN, and TCRdist sequence similarity was added for clustering within HLA-allele-positive subsets. For co-occurrence clustering, repertoires with fewer than 30,000 or more than 120,000 public chains were excluded, along with five repertoires with anomalous nucleotide sharing. TCRdb mirrors the immuneACCESS table, restricted to in-frame sequences. Some clones are absent from its copies; in checked studies, under half trace to an unresolved V gene, and the reason for the others is unknown. D and trimming were read from the DNA, whereas the V and J calls and clone size are those reported in that table. The sample has under 150,000 clones on record, about four fifths of them singletons. Of the sample, less than 3.5% falls within the top ten clones.

This TCR derives from a male donor in good health and CMV-seronegative. This chain is built from TRBV14 and TRBJ1-1, with TRBD1 tentatively as D gene (5 bases match). The sequenced material came from PBMCs. Read as DNA, the sequence is TGTGCCAGCAGCCATGGGGCCGAAGCTTTCTTT. Its protein is CASSHGAEAFF.